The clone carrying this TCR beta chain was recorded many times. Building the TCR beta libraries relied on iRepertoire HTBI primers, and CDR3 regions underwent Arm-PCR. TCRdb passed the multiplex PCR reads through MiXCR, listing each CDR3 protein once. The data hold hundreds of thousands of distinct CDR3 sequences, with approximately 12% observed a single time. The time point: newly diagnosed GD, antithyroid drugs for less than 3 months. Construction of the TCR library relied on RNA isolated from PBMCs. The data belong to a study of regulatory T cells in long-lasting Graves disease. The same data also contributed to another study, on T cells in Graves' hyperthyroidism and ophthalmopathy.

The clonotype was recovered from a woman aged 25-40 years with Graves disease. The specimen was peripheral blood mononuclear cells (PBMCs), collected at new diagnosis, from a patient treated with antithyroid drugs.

The CDR3 region has the DNA TGTGCCTGGTTGACAGGCTGGGACACTGAAGCTTTCTTT. It codes for CAWLTGWDTEAFF. The V and J genes are TRBV30 and TRBJ1-1; maybe TRBD1 (6 bases). V was pared by 5 bases and J by 3 bases, with 13 bases between. Germline CDR1 is GTSNPN and CDR2 is SVGIG (reference sequence). The CDR3 contains 13 residues.